This T cell receptor (beta chain) was sequenced in a study of T cells in Graves' hyperthyroidism and ophthalmopathy. Across the study: Before treatment of any kind, peripheral blood was taken at initial diagnosis.

There are many counts of this clonotype. The source material, RNA transcripts, was used to amplify TCR beta CDR3 regions. A set of HTBI primers served as the primers for a first-round RT-PCR of the TCR CDR3. A single record per CDR3 protein comes from TCRdb applying MiXCR to the multiplex PCR reads. The table lists 400,000 to 500,000 distinct CDR3 sequences, roughly 13% of them singletons. The CDR3 has 14 residues. Losses at the gene ends were 3 bases for V and 5 bases for J; bases not matched to a gene: 3. Germline assignment: CDR1 SEHNR and CDR2 FQNEAQ (reference sequence). Hyperthyroidism was newly diagnosed in patients aged 18 to 65 (duration under 2 months). It was uncontrolled infection, other autoimmune disease, pregnancy or lactation that excluded patients. Together with thyroid ultrasound, orbital computed tomography, serum thyroxine and TRAb, clinical symptoms were used for diagnoses.

The receptor was isolated from a woman aged 18 to 35 with Graves' hyperthyroidism. The rearrangement uses TRBV7-9 and TRBJ1-1; 10 nucleotides agree with TRBD1. The material sequenced was blood. The CDR3 DNA is TGTGCCAGCAGCTTGACAGGGGGCCGGACTGAAGCTTTCTTT. Its protein is CASSLTGGRTEAFF. Full variable domain (rest looked up from reference TRBV7-9 and TRBJ1-1): DTGVSQNPRHKITKRGQNVTFRCDPISEHNRLYWYRQTLGQGPEFLTYFQNEAQLEKSRLLSDRFSAERPKGSFSTLEIQRTEQGDSAMYLCASSLTGGRTEAFFGQGTRLTVV.